The clone carrying this T cell receptor (beta chain) has just a few counts. Its specificity is unknown. These data are taken from a study of T-cell reconstitution after alpha-beta-depleted transplantation in children. Using unique molecular identifiers, the investigators prepared the TCRbeta library. MiXCR, run by TCRdb on the PCR reads, gives a single entry per CDR3 protein. Of around 700,000 distinct CDR3 sequences in the sample, over 10% were seen once. This CDR3 has 18 residues. The germline V gene encodes CDR1 LNHNV and CDR2 YYDKDF (reference sequence). V lost 1 base and J 2 bases, leaving 18 bases between the germline ends. The study's findings and limits: About two months after transplant, alpha-beta T cells reportedly came from several hundred expanded graft clones. It was surviving recipient T cells and thymic progenitors that gave some patients high TCRbeta diversity at day 60. Among T cells one year after transplant, newly produced cells accounted for most counts and diversity.

Sequencing used PBMCs, obtained before TCRalphabeta/CD19-depleted stem cell transplant. This clonotype was sampled from a girl aged 2-10 years with congenital amegakaryocytic thrombocytopenia, due to receive a stem cell transplant. J is TRBJ2-1 and V is TRBV15; D is possibly TRBD2 (7 bases). The chain's CDR3 is CATSRATQGGGTYNEQFF. CDR3 DNA: TGTGCCACCAGCAGAGCGACCCAAGGGGGAGGGACCTACAATGAGCAGTTCTTC.